These 24 T cell receptor beta chains share one sample of origin, sequenced in a study of cytomegalovirus exposure and HLA in healthy donors. A multiplex PCR was run with 60 Vbeta primers and 13 Jbeta primers. TCRdb keeps only in-frame clones here, not all; method: immunoSEQ multiplex PCR. The repertoire consists of 200,000 to 250,000 clones, with around four fifths occurring once and the leading ten covering about 0.58%. Sequencing was carried out using PBMCs. Every receptor here comes from a woman in her thirties or forties in good health and CMV-seronegative.

The gene calls are TRBV6-5 and TRBJ1-2, with 8 nucleotides matching TRBD1. The germline V gene has CDR1 MNHEY and CDR2 SVGAGI. The length of the CDR3 is 15 residues. Trimming took 2 bases from V and 8 from J; bases not matched to a gene: 10. The CDR3 DNA follows: TGTGCCAGCAGTTACAGAAACAGGGGGGTAAACGGCTACACCTTC. Residues: CASSYRNRGVNGYTF.

This clone has more than one count but fewer than ten. The V and J genes are TRBV18 and TRBJ1-5; the D is unclear. Trimming pared 3 bases from V and 4 bases from J, leaving 4 bases between. The V gene's germline CDR1 is KGHSH and CDR2 LQKENI. The CDR3 has 12 residues. DNA for the CDR3: TGTGCCAGCTCACCGGAGAATCAGCCCCAGCATTTT. Translated: CASSPENQPQHF.

The genes are TRBV16 and TRBJ1-6; TRBD1 aligns across 11 bases. The germline V gene has CDR1 KGHSY and CDR2 FQNENV. V was clipped by 7 bases and J by 9 bases; unmatched bases: 5. The CDR3 is made up of 14 amino acids. The CDR3 protein is CASNGQGASSPLHF. CDR3 DNA sequence: TGTGCCAGCAATGGACAGGGGGCAAGTTCACCCCTCCACTTT. The full variable domain, completed using reference TRBV16 and TRBJ1-6, is GEEVAQTPKHLVRGEGQKAKLYCAPIKGHSYVFWYQQVLKNEFKFLISFQNENVFDETGMPKERFSAKCLPNSPCSLEIQATKLEDSAVYFCASNGQGASSPLHFGNGTRLTVT.

The chain links TRBV9 to TRBJ1-2, with D perhaps matching TRBD1 (6 bases). Trimming took off 2 bases at V and 3 bases at J, with 14 bases between the two ends. This CDR3 has 15 residues. The germline gives CDR1 SGDLS, CDR2 YYNGEE. CDR3 sequence: CASSVTGRNDYGYTF. Here the CDR3 DNA reads TGTGCCAGCAGCGTGACAGGTCGGAATGACTATGGCTACACCTTC.

V gene TRBV4-3 combines with J gene TRBJ2-3, with TRBD2 matching over 9 bases. J lost 2 bases, V lost 5 bases, and 14 bases had no gene match. Germline CDR1 LGHNA, CDR2 YSLEER. The CDR3 contains 18 residues. The CDR3 is CASSDAFLAGAPTDTQYF. The CDR3, as DNA: TGCGCCAGCAGCGATGCCTTCTTAGCGGGGGCACCCACAGATACGCAGTATTTT.

J is TRBJ2-1 and V is TRBV9; 10 nucleotides agree with TRBD1. The CDR3 sequence is 18 residues long. V shed 7 bases and J 5 bases; nucleotides not matched to a gene: 18. The germline CDR1 and CDR2 sequences are SGDLS and YYNGEE. The CDR3 reads CASARQGAIGRGNNEQFF. The CDR3 DNA sequence: TGTGCCAGCGCTCGACAGGGGGCCATTGGCAGGGGCAACAATGAGCAGTTCTTC.

V usage is TRBV27 and J usage is TRBJ2-4; D perhaps matches TRBD2 (7 bases). The CDR3 length is 14 residues. Germline values: CDR1 MNHEY, CDR2 SMNVEV (reference sequence). V was shortened by 3 bases and J by 6 bases, with 12 bases between the two germline ends. CDR3 nucleotides: TGTGCCAGCAGTTTTGGGGGGGCAAGAAACATTCAGTACTTC. Translation gives CASSFGGARNIQYF.

The J gene is TRBJ2-7, the V gene TRBV6-5; 8 positions agree with TRBD1. The CDR3 has 13 amino acids. V shed 6 bases, J shed 2 bases, and the junction held 3 bases outside the gene matches. The germline V gene has CDR1 MNHEY and CDR2 SVGAGI. The CDR3 here is CASRRDRPYEQYF. In DNA form, the CDR3 reads TGTGCCAGCAGAAGGGACAGGCCCTACGAGCAGTACTTC.

This chain links TRBV15 with TRBJ1-4; 9 nucleotides match TRBD1. CDR1 and CDR2 (germline): LNHNV, YYDKDF (reference sequence). Trimming removed 5 bases from V and 8 bases from J; junction bases left unmatched: 6. The CDR3 covers 14 residues. CDR3 sequence reads: CATSRGQGGEKLFF. The CDR3, as DNA: TGTGCCACCAGCCGGGGACAGGGTGGGGAAAAACTGTTTTTT.

The rearrangement joins TRBV5-1 to TRBJ1-5; D might be TRBD1 (6 bases). The germline V gene encodes CDR1 SGHRS and CDR2 YFSETQ. CDR3 length: 14 amino acids. The ends were cut back, 4 bases at V and 5 bases at J, with 13 bases in the middle. The CDR3 reads CASSPTGWDQPQHF. DNA for the CDR3: TGCGCCAGCAGCCCGACAGGATGGGATCAGCCCCAGCATTTT.

V is TRBV7-9 and J is TRBJ1-2, with 8 bases matching TRBD1. The germline gives CDR1 SEHNR, CDR2 FQNEAQ (reference sequence). V dropped 5 bases and J dropped 3; count of bases not matched to a gene: 8. The length of the CDR3 is 15 residues. Written as DNA, the CDR3 is TGTGCCAGCAGCGGAACAGGGGGAGGCCACTATGGCTACACCTTC. Protein: CASSGTGGGHYGYTF.

This sequence joins TRBV6-1 and TRBJ2-5, with TRBD1 as a possible D gene (5 bases). The CDR3 runs 15 residues. V was clipped by 2 bases and J by 3 bases, with 13 bases between them. Germline assignment: CDR1 MNHNS and CDR2 SASEGT. CDR3 sequence: CASSEQDNWEETQYF. CDR3 nucleotides: TGTGCCAGCAGTGAACAGGACAACTGGGAAGAGACCCAGTACTTC.

As concerns this clone: Within the sample, other DNA sequences also encode this same CDR3. The chain carries TRBV9 and TRBJ2-7; TRBD2 agrees at 8 bases. In germline, CDR1 is SGDLS, CDR2 YYNGEE. This CDR3 is built from 14 residues. The trim removed 0 bases at V and 4 bases at J, leaving 3 bases unmatched. The CDR3 DNA reads as TGTGCCAGCAGCGTAGCCGGGGGGGGATACGAGCAGTACTTC. Translation gives CASSVAGGGYEQYF.

J is TRBJ2-7 and V is TRBV4-2, with 16 nucleotides matching TRBD2. CDR3 length: 23 amino acids. The ends lost 4 bases at V and 0 bases at J; junction bases unmatched: 21. Germline V gene sequence: CDR1 LGHNA, CDR2 YNFKEQ. In nucleotides, the CDR3 is TGTGCCAGCAGCCGAGACCACAAAAACTTGGGACTAGCGGGGGGGATCGGCTCCTACGAGCAGTACTTC. Amino acid sequence: CASSRDHKNLGLAGGIGSYEQYF.

In its sample, this clone was seen once. The V and J genes are TRBV28 and TRBJ1-2; D ambiguous. Germline loops: CDR1 MDHEN, CDR2 SYDVKM. V lost 2 bases, J lost 3 bases, and 13 bases lay in between. This CDR3 has 15 amino acids. CDR3 in amino acids: CASSLGAYVDYGYTF. CDR3 bases: TGTGCCAGCAGTTTAGGAGCCTATGTGGACTATGGCTACACCTTC.

The DNA for the CDR3 is TGTGCCAGCAGCGTCGGGACAGGGGGCGCGGGCTATGGCTACACCTTC. It specifies CASSVGTGGAGYGYTF. The chain joins TRBV9 to TRBJ1-2; 12 nucleotides agree with TRBD1. J lost 4 bases, V lost 2 bases, and 6 bases had no gene match. CDR3 length equals 16 residues. Germline CDR1 reads SGDLS; CDR2 reads YYNGEE.

The CDR3 region is CASSLGGSSGNTIYF. In DNA form, the CDR3 reads TGTGCCAGCAGCTTGGGGGGAAGCTCTGGAAACACCATATATTTT. The genes are TRBV11-3 and TRBJ1-3; D is possibly TRBD1 (5 bases). Trimming cost V 3 bases and J 0 bases, with 9 bases left between them. Germline lookup yields CDR1 SGHNT and CDR2 YENEEA. The CDR3 has 15 amino acids.

This clone has just one count. The chain couples TRBV9 to TRBJ2-5; 10 nucleotides match TRBD1. V dropped 3 bases and J dropped 3; count of bases not matched to a gene: 2. Germline V gene data show CDR1 as SGDLS and CDR2 as YYNGEE. The CDR3 runs 14 residues. CDR3 amino acids: CASSAGTGEETQYF. The CDR3 DNA follows: TGTGCCAGCAGCGCCGGGACAGGGGAAGAGACCCAGTACTTC.

The V call is TRBV6-5, the J call TRBJ1-4, with a tentative D call TRBD1 (6 bases). Germline CDR1 reads MNHEY; CDR2 reads SVGAGI. The CDR3 totals 15 residues. Trimming stripped 5 bases from V and 6 bases from J, with 16 bases between. CDR3: CASSIFTGLDEKLFF. DNA of the CDR3: TGTGCCAGCAGTATCTTCACAGGGTTGGATGAAAAACTGTTTTTT.

This chain joins TRBV28 and TRBJ2-7; 7 bases are shared with TRBD2. The V gene's germline CDR1 is MDHEN and CDR2 SYDVKM. This CDR3 is built from 16 residues. V lost 6 bases and J lost 0; bases outside the gene matches: 11. The DNA of the CDR3 is TGTGCCAGCAGCACTCTCGGAGCGGGAAGCTCCTACGAGCAGTACTTC. It codes for CASSTLGAGSSYEQYF.

CDR3 sequence: CASISGGAKETQYF. Here the CDR3 DNA reads TGTGCCAGCATTAGTGGGGGCGCTAAAGAGACCCAGTACTTC. This chain uses TRBV6-4 with TRBJ2-5; a weak D match, TRBD1 (6 bases). Germline CDR1 and CDR2: MRHNA and SNTAGT. Trimming removed 7 bases from V and 3 bases from J, with 15 bases in between. This CDR3 is built from 14 residues.

This chain connects TRBV7-9 to TRBJ2-1, with TRBD2 identical over 9 bases. The ends lost 1 base at V and 8 bases at J; junction bases unmatched: 9. The CDR3 totals 16 residues. From germline, CDR1 is SEHNR and CDR2 FQNEAQ (reference sequence). CDR3 sequence (DNA): TGTGCCAGCAGCTTAGGAGCGGGGGGTGGTATCGATGAGCAGTTCTTC. Its translation is CASSLGAGGGIDEQFF.

J is TRBJ2-5 and V is TRBV5-4, with D perhaps TRBD2 (5 bases). The CDR3 has 14 residues. The germline CDR1 and CDR2 sequences are SGHNT and YYREEE (reference sequence). Trimming pared 2 bases from V and 4 bases from J, leaving 12 bases between. The CDR3 spells CASSFLASVETQYF. CDR3 nucleotide sequence: TGTGCCAGCAGCTTCTTAGCGTCTGTAGAGACCCAGTACTTC.

The chain uses TRBV19 and TRBJ1-2, with 7 nucleotides matching TRBD1. The CDR3 runs 12 residues. After removal of 4 bases from V and 4 bases from J, the junction contained 0 bases not matched to a gene. CDR1 LNHDA and CDR2 SQIVND come from the germline V gene (reference sequence). The CDR3 spells CASSRDSYGYTF. The CDR3 nucleotides read TGTGCCAGTAGTAGGGACAGCTATGGCTACACCTTC.